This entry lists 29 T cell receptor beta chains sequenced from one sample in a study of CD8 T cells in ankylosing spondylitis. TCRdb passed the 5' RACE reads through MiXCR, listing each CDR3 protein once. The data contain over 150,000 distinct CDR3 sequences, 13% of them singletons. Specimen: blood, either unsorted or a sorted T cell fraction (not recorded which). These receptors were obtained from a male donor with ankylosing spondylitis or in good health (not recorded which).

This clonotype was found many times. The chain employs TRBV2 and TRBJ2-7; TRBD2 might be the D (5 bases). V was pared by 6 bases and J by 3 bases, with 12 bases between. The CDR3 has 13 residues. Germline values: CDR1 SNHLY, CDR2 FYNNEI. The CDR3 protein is CASRQRVIYEQYF. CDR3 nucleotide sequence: TGTGCCAGCAGACAGAGGGTAATCTACGAGCAGTACTTC.

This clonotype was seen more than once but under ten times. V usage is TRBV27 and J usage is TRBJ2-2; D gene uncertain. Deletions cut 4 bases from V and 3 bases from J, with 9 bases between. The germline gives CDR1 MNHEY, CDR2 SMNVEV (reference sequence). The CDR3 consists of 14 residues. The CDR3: CASSWVADTGELFF. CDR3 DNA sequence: TGTGCCAGCAGTTGGGTGGCTGACACCGGGGAGCTGTTTTTT.

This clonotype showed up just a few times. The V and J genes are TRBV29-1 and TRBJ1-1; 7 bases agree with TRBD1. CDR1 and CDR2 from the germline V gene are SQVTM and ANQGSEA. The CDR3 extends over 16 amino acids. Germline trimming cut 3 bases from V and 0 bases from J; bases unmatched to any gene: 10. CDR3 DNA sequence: TGCAGCGTTGATAACGACAGGGAGGGAATGAACACTGAAGCTTTCTTT. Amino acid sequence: CSVDNDREGMNTEAFF.

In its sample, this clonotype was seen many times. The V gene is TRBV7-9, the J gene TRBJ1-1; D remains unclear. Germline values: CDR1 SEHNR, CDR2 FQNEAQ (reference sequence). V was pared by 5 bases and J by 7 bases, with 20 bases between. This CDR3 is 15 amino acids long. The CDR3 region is CASSPRGGGTLEAFF. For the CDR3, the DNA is TGTGCCAGCAGCCCGCGGGGAGGAGGAACCCTTGAAGCTTTCTTT.

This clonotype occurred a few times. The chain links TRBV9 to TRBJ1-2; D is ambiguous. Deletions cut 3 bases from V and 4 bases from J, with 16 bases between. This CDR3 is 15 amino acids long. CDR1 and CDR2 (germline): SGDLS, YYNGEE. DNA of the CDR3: TGTGCCAGCAGCGGAGGTAGAGAAGGAAGCTATGGCTACACCTTC. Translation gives CASSGGREGSYGYTF.

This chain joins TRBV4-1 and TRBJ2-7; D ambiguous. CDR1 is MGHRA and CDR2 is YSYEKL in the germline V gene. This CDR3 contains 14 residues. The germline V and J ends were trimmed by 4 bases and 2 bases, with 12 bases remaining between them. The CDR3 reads CASSPGQSTYEQYF. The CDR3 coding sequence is TGCGCCAGCAGCCCCGGGCAGTCTACCTACGAGCAGTACTTC.

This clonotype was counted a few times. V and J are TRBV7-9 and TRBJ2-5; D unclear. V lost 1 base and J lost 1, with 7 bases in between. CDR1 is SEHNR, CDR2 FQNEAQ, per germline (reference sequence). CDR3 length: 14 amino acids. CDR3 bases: TGTGCCAGCAGCTTAGTGGACCCCCAAGAGACCCAGTACTTC. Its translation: CASSLVDPQETQYF.

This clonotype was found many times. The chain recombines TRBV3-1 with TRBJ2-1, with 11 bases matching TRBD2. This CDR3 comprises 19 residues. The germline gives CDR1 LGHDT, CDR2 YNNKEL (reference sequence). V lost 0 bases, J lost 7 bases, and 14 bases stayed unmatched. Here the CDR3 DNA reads TGTGCCAGCAGCCAAGATTGGTCTAGCGGGAGGACGGATCTTAATGAGCAGTTCTTC. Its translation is CASSQDWSSGRTDLNEQFF.

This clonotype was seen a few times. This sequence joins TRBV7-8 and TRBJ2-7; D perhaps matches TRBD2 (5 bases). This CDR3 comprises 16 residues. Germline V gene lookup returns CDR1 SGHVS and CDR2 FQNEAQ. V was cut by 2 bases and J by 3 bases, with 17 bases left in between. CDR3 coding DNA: TGTGCCAGCAGCTTAAGCGGCGCACTAGAATTCTACGAGCAGTACTTC. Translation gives CASSLSGALEFYEQYF.

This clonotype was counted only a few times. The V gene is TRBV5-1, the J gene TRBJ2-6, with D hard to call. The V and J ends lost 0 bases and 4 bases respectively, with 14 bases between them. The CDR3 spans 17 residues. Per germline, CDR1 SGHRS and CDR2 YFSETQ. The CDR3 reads CASSLALQTSGANVLTF. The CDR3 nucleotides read TGCGCCAGCAGCTTGGCCCTTCAAACGTCCGGGGCCAACGTCCTGACTTTC.

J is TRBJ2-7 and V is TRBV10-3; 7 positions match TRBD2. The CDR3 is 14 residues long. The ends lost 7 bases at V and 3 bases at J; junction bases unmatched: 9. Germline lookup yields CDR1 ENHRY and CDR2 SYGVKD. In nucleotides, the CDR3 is TGTGCCATCACGTCTAGCGGTTTAAACTACGAGCAGTACTTC. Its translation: CAITSSGLNYEQYF.

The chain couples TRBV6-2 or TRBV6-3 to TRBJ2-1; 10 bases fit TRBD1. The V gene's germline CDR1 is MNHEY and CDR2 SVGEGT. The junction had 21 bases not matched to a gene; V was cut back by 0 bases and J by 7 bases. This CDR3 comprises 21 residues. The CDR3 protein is CASSYSIPTVPRDRGKNEQFF. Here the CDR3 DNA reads TGTGCCAGCAGTTACTCGATTCCCACCGTGCCCCGGGACAGGGGTAAGAATGAGCAGTTCTTC.

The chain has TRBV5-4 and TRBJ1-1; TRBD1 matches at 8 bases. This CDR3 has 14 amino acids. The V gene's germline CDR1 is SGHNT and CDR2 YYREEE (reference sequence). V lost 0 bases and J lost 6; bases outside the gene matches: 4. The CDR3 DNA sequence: TGTGCCAGCAGCTTGGGAGACAGGGGCGCTGAAGCTTTCTTT. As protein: CASSLGDRGAEAFF.

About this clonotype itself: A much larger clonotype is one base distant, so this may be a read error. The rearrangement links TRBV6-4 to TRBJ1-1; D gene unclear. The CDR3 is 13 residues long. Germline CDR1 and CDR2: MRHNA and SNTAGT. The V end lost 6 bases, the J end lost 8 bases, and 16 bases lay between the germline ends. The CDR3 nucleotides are TGTGCCAGCAGCTATGACGGGCGAGGGGAAGCTTTCTTT. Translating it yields CASSYDGRGEAFF.

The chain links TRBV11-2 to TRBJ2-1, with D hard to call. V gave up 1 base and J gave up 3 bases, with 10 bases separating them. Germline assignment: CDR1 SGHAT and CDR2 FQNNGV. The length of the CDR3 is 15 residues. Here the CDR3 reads CASSLGWASYNEQFF. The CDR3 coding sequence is TGTGCCAGCAGCTTAGGTTGGGCCAGCTACAATGAGCAGTTCTTC.

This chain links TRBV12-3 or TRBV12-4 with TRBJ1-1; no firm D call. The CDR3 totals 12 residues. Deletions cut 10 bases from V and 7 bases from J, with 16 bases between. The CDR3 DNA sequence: TGTGCCATCAGGTGGGGTGGAGGTGAAGCTTTCTTT. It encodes CAIRWGGGEAFF.

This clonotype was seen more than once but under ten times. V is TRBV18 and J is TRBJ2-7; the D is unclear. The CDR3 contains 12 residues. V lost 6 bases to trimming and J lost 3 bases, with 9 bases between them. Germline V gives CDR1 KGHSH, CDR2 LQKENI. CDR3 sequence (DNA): TGTGCCAGCTCCTCCGCCAACTACGAGCAGTACTTC. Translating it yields CASSSANYEQYF.

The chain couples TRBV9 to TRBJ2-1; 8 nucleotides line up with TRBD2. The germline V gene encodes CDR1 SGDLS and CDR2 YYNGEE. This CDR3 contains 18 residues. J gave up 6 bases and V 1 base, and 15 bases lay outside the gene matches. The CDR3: CASSVFSAPPTSVNEQFF. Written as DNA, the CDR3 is TGTGCCAGCAGCGTATTCTCTGCCCCCCCGACTAGCGTCAATGAGCAGTTCTTC.

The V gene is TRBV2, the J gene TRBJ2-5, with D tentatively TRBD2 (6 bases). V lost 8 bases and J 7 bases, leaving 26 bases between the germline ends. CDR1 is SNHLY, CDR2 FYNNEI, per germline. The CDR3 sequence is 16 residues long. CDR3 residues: CASLGLGPSKAGTQYF. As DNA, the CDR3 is TGTGCCAGCCTGGGACTGGGGCCGTCAAAGGCAGGGACCCAGTACTTC.

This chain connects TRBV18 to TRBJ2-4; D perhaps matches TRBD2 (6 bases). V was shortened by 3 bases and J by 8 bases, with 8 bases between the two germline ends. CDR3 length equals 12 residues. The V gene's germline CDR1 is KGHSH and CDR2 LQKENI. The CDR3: CASSPGGDIQYF. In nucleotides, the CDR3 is TGTGCCAGCTCACCGGGGGGAGACATTCAGTACTTC.

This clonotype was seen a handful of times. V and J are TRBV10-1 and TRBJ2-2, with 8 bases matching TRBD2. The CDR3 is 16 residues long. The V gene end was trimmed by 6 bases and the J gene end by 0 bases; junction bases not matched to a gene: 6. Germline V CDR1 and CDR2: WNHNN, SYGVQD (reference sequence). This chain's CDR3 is CASSLSGNPNTGELFF. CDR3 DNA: TGCGCCAGCAGCCTTAGCGGGAACCCGAACACCGGGGAGCTGTTTTTT.

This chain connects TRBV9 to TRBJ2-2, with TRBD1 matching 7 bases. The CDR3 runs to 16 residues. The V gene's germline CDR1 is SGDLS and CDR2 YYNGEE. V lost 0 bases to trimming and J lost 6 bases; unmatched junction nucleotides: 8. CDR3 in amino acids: CASSVVDREGAGELFF. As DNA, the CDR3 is TGTGCCAGCAGCGTAGTCGACAGGGAAGGGGCCGGGGAGCTGTTTTTT.

The CDR3 here is CASSLTGVGGGGEQFF. The CDR3 DNA is TGCGCCAGCAGCTTGACCGGCGTGGGCGGGGGAGGTGAGCAGTTCTTC. The chain uses TRBV5-1 and TRBJ2-1; 7 nucleotides match TRBD2. The CDR3 extends over 16 amino acids. The J segment lost 9 bases and the V segment lost 1 base, leaving 13 bases of the junction unmatched. CDR1 SGHRS and CDR2 YFSETQ come from the germline V gene.

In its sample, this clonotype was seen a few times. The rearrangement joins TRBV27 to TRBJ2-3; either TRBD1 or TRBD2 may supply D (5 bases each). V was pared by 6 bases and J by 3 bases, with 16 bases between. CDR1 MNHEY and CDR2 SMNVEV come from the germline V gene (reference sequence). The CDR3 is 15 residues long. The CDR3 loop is CASSFTGGSTDTQYF. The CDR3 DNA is TGTGCCAGCAGCTTTACTGGGGGTAGTACAGATACGCAGTATTTT.

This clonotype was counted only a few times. The CDR3 bases are TGTGCCAGCAGCCCACTGGACCCACCGAGCTACAATGAGCAGTTCTTC. Translation: CASSPLDPPSYNEQFF. V is TRBV7-9 and J is TRBJ2-1; no firm D call. Trimming pared 5 bases from V and 3 bases from J, leaving 17 bases between. The CDR3 is 16 residues long. CDR1 and CDR2 (germline): SEHNR, FQNEAQ (reference sequence).

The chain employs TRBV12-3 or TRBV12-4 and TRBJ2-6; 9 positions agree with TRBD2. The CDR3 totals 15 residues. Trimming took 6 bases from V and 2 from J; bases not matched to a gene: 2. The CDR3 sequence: CASRASGTGANVLTF. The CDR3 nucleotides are TGTGCCAGCAGGGCTAGCGGGACTGGGGCCAACGTCCTGACTTTC.

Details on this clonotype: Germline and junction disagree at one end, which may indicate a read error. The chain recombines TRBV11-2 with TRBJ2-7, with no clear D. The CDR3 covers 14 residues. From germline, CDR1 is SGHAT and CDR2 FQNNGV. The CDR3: CVSSRSEDAYEQYF. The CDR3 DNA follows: TGTGTCAGCAGCCGGTCCGAGGACGCTTACGAGCAGTACTTC.

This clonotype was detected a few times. The CDR3 bases are TGTGCCAGCAGCTTATACACCTACGAGCAGTACTTC. Encoded protein: CASSLYTYEQYF. The chain joins TRBV7-9 to TRBJ2-7; no clear D. The CDR3 loop spans 12 amino acids. The germline gives CDR1 SEHNR, CDR2 FQNEAQ (reference sequence). Trimming cost V 2 bases and J 2 bases, with 4 bases left between them.

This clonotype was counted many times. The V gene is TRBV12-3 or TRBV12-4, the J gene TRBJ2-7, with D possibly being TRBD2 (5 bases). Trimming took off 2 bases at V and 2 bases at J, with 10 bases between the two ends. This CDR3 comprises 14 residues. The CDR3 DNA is TGTGCCAGCAGTTTAAGCCGGGGAACCTACGAGCAGTACTTC. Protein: CASSLSRGTYEQYF.